The present T cell receptor beta chain was sequenced within a study of beta chain features in type 1 diabetes. Study outcomes and limitations: TCRB CDR3s were moderately but significantly shorter in Type 1 diabetes patients in all four CD4+ subsets. Cells expressing TCR highly could be over-represented by cDNA sequencing. Whether HLA type affects TCRB rearrangement stayed undetermined in the present work.

The authors reverse transcribed all of the isolated RNA, so sequencing captured expressed TCRB transcripts. Clones were sequenced by immunoSEQ multiplex PCR, and TCRdb holds only the in-frame ones, with some missing. The sample carries 240,000 or so clones, around 68% recorded once. Germline CDR1 SGHTA, CDR2 FQGNSA. V was cut by 7 bases and J by 6 bases, with 18 bases left in between. CDR3 size: 14 residues. As to this clone: Its antigen is undetermined.

The sequence derives from a man aged 25-40 years in good health. This sequence joins TRBV7-2 and TRBJ1-2; tentative D call: TRBD1 (5 bases). The sequencing sample was made of naive CD4+ T cells from blood. CDR3 amino acids: CASKLRSRVDGYTF. CDR3 nucleotides: TGTGCCAGCAAGCTTAGATCCAGGGTCGATGGCTACACCTTC.